This T cell receptor beta chain was retrieved from a study of blood T cells in healthy people across ages. The CDR3 spans 15 residues. Germline CDR1 and CDR2: SNHLY and FYNNEI. For the second PCR, which ran for 7 to 11 cycles, a sample-barcoded 5' primer and a J-beta primer mix were used. TCRdb ran MiXCR on the 5' RACE reads and lists one entry per CDR3 protein. The repertoire includes about 970,000 distinct CDR3 sequences, roughly 51% of them detected once, and about 21% sits in the top ten. The TCR originated in a woman aged 60-75 years in good health. The chain uses TRBV2 and TRBJ2-4, with D perhaps TRBD2 (6 bases). The end of the DNA fits TRBJ2-7 better, so the J call may be wrong. Sequencing was performed on blood. The CDR3 here is CASSHRLGIIYEQYF. The DNA for the CDR3 is TGTGCCAGCAGTCATCGACTAGGGATAATCTACGAGCAGTACTTC.